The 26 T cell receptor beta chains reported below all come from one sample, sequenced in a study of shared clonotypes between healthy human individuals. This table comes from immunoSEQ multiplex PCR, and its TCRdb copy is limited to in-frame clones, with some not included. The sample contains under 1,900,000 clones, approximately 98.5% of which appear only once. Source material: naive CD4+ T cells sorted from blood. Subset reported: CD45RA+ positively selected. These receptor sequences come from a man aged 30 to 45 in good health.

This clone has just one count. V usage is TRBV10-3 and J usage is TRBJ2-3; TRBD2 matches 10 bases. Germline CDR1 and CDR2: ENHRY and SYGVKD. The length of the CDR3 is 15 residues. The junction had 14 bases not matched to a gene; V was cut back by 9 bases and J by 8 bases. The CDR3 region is CAINEEASGSGTQYF. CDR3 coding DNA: TGTGCCATAAATGAGGAAGCTAGCGGGAGCGGTACGCAGTATTTT.

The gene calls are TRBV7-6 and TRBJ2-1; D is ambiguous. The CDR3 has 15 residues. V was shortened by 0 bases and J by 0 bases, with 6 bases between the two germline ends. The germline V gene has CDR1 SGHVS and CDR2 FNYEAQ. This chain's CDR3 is CASSLAVGSYNEQFF. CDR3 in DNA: TGTGCCAGCAGCTTAGCGGTGGGCTCCTACAATGAGCAGTTCTTC.

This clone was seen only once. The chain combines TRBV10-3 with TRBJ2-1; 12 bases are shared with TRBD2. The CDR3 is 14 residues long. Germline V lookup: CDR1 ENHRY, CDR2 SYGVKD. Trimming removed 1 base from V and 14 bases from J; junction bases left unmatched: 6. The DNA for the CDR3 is TGTGCCATCAGTGAGTTAGAGACTAGCGGGAGTGAGTTCTTC. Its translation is CAISELETSGSEFF.

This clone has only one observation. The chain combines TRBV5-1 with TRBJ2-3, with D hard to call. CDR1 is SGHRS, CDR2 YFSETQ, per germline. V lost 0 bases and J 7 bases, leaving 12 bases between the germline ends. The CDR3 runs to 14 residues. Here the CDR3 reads CASSLVEQTHTQYF. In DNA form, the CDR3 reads TGCGCCAGCAGCTTGGTGGAACAAACCCATACGCAGTATTTT. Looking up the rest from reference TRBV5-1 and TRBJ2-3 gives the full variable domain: KAGVTQTPRYLIKTRGQQVTLSCSPISGHRSVSWYQQTPGQGLQFLFEYFSETQRNKGNFPGRFSGRQFSNSRSEMNVSTLELGDSALYLCASSLVEQTHTQYFGPGTRLTVL.

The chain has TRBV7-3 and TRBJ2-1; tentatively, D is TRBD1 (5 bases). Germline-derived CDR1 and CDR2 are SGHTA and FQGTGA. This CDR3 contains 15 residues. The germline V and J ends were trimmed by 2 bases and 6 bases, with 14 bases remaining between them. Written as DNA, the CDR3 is TGTGCCAGCAGCTTAGGGGCTTTCGAACTCAATGAGCAGTTCTTC. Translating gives CASSLGAFELNEQFF.

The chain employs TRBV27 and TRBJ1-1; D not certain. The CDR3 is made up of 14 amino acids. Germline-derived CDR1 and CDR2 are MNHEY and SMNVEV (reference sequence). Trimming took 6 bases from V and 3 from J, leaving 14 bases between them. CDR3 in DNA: TGTGCCAGCAGCTCCCTCGGGAGGGACACTGAAGCTTTCTTT. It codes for CASSSLGRDTEAFF.

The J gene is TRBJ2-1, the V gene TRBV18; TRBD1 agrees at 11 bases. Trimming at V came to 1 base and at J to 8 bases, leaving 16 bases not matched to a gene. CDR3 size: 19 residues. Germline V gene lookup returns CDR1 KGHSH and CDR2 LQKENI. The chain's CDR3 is CASSPLSRGQGALGHEQFF. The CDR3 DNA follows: TGTGCCAGCTCACCACTCTCTCGCGGACAGGGGGCCCTGGGGCATGAGCAGTTCTTC.

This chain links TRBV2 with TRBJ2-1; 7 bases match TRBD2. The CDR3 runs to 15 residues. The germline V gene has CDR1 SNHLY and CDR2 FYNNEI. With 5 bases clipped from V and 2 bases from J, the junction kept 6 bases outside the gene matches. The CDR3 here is CASSTIAGTYNEQFF. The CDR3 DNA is TGTGCCAGCAGTACAATAGCGGGTACCTACAATGAGCAGTTCTTC. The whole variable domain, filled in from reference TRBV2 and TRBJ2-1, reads EPEVTQTPSHQVTQMGQEVILRCVPISNHLYFYWYRQILGQKVEFLVSFYNNEISEKSEIFDDQFSVERPDGSNFTLKIRSTKLEDSAMYFCASSTIAGTYNEQFFGPGTRLTVL.

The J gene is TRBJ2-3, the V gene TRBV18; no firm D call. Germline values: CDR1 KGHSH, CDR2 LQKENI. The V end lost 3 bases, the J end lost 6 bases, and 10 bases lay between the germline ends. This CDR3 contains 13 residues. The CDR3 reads CASSPSIGDTQYF. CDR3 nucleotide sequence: TGTGCCAGCTCACCTAGCATAGGCGATACGCAGTATTTT.

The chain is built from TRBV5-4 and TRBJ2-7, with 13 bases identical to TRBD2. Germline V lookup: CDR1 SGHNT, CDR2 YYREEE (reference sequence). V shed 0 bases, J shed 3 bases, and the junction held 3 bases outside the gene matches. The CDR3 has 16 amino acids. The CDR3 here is CASSLGTSGSLYEQYF. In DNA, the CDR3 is TGTGCCAGCAGCTTGGGGACTAGCGGGAGTCTCTACGAGCAGTACTTC. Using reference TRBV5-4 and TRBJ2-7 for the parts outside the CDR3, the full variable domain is ETGVTQSPTHLIKTRGQQVTLRCSSQSGHNTVSWYQQALGQGPQFIFQYYREEENGRGNFPPRFSGLQFPNYSSELNVNALELDDSALYLCASSLGTSGSLYEQYFGPGTRLTVT.

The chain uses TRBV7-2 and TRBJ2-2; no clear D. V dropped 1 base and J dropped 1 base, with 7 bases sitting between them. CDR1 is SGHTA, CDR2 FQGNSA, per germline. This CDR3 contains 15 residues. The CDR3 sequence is CASSLGTMNTGELFF. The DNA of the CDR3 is TGTGCCAGCAGCTTAGGGACGATGAACACCGGGGAGCTGTTTTTT.

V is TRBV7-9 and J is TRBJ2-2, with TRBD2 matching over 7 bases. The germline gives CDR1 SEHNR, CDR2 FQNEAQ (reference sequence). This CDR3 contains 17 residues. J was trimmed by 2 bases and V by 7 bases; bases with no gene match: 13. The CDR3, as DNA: TGTGCCAGCACCTCGTTTGCCGTAGCGGGCAACACCGGGGAGCTGTTTTTT. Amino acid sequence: CASTSFAVAGNTGELFF.

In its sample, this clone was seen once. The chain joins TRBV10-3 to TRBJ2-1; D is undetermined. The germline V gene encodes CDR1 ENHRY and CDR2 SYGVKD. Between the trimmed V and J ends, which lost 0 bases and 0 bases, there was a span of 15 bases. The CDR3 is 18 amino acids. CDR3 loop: CAISESWSRRSSYNEQFF. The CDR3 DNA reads TGTGCCATCAGTGAGTCCTGGTCTAGGAGAAGCTCCTACAATGAGCAGTTCTTC.

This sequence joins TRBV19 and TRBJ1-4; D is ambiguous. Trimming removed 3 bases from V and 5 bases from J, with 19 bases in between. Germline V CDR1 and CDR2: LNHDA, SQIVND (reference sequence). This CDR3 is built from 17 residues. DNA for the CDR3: TGTGCCAGTAGTATGGGCCAGCTTTCCAGACTGAATGAAAAACTGTTTTTT. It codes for CASSMGQLSRLNEKLFF.

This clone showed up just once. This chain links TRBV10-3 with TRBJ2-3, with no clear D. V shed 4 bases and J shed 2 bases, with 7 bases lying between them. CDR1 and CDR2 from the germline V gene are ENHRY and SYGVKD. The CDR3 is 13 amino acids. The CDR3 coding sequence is TGTGCCATCAGTGCGGGCTACACAGATACGCAGTATTTT. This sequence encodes CAISAGYTDTQYF.

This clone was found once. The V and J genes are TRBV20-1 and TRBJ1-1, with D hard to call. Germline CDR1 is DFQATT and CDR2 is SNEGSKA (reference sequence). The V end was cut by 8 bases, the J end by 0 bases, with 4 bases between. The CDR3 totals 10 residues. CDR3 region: CSPMNTEAFF. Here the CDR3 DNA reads TGCAGTCCTATGAACACTGAAGCTTTCTTT.

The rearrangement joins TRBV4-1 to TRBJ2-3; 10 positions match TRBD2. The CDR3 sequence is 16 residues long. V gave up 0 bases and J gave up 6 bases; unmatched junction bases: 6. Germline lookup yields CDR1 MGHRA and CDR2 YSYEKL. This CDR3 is CASSQDSSGRGDTQYF. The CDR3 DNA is TGCGCCAGCAGCCAAGATTCTAGCGGGAGAGGGGATACGCAGTATTTT.

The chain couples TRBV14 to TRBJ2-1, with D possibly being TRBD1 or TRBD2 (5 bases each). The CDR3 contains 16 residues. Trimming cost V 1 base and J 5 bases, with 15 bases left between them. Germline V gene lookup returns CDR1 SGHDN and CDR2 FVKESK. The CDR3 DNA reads TGTGCCAGCAGCCAAGTGGGACGGTGGTATAACAATGAGCAGTTCTTC. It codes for CASSQVGRWYNNEQFF.

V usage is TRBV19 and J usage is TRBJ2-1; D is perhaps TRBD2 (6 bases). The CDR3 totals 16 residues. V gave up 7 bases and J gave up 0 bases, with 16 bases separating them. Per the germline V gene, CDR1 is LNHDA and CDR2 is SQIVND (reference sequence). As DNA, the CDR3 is TGTGCCAGTAAGGAGGGTTTATCCAGCTCCTACAATGAGCAGTTCTTC. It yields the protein CASKEGLSSSYNEQFF. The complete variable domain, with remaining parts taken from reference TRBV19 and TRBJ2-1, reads DGGITQSPKYLFRKEGQNVTLSCEQNLNHDAMYWYRQDPGQGLRLIYYSQIVNDFQKGDIAEGYSVSREKKESFPLTVTSAQKNPTAFYLCASKEGLSSSYNEQFFGPGTRLTVL.

The CDR3 sequence: CASSAILGVGETQYF. DNA of the CDR3: TGTGCCAGCAGTGCTATATTGGGGGTCGGAGAGACCCAGTACTTC. The chain couples TRBV6-4 to TRBJ2-5; D may be TRBD1 or TRBD2 (5 bases each). V dropped 4 bases and J dropped 4 bases, with 16 bases sitting between them. This CDR3 comprises 15 residues. Looked up from germline, CDR1 is MRHNA and CDR2 is SNTAGT.

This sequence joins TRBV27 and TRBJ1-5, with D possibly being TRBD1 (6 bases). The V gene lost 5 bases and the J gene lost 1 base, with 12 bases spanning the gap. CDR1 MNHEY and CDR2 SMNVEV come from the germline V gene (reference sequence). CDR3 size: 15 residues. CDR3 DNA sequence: TGTGCCAGCAGTCGAGGACAGACAAGCAATCAGCCCCAGCATTTT. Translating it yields CASSRGQTSNQPQHF.

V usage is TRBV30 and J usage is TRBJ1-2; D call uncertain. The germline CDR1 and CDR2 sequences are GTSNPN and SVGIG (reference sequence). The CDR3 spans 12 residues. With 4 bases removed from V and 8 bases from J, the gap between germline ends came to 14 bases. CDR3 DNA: TGTGCCTGGACCCCTCGGGGTCACGGCTACACCTTC. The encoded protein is CAWTPRGHGYTF.

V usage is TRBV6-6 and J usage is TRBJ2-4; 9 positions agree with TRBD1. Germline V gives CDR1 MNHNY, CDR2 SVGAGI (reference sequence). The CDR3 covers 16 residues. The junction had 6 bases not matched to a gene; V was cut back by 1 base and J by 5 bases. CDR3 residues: CASSYLQGARENIQYF. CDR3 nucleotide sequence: TGTGCCAGCAGTTACTTACAGGGGGCCCGCGAAAACATTCAGTACTTC.

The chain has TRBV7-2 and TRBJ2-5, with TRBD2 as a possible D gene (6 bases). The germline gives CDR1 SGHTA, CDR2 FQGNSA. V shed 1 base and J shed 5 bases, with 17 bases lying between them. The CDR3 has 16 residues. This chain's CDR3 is CASSLDLTTSRETQYF. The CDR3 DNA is TGTGCCAGCAGCTTAGACCTCACGACTAGTCGGGAGACCCAGTACTTC. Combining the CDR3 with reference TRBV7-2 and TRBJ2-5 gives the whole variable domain GAGVSQSPSNKVTEKGKDVELRCDPISGHTALYWYRQSLGQGLEFLIYFQGNSAPDKSGLPSDRFSAERTGGSVSTLTIQRTQQEDSAVYLCASSLDLTTSRETQYFGPGTRLLVL.

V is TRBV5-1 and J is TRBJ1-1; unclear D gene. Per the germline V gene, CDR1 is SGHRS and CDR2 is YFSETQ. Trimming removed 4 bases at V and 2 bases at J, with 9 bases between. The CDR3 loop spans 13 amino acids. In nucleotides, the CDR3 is TGCGCCAGCAGCCAAGAACCCAACACTGAAGCTTTCTTT. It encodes CASSQEPNTEAFF.

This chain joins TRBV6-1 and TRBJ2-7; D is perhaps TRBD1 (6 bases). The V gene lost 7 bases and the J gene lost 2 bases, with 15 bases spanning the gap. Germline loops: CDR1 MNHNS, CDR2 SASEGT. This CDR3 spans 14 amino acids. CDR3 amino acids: CASNPRGGPYEQYF. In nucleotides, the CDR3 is TGTGCCAGCAACCCTAGAGGGGGTCCCTACGAGCAGTACTTC.